The sequence of this T cell receptor beta chain was determined in a study of blood T cell repertoires in COVID-19 (dated by TCRdb to about 2020). Some background on the complete study: The collaborator samples originated in the United States, Italy and Spain and spanned the acute and convalescent phases of COVID-19. Where HLA class I and class II types were available, the types were taken from metadata supplied by the sample provider, not from assay-based typing. Samples came from the ongoing ImmuneRACE study (first 160 participants) plus 1,254 subjects from 6 global collaborators. The dataset comprised deeply sampled blood TCRbeta repertoires from subjects exposed to, actively infected with, or recovered from COVID-19. Sample metadata almost always included a de-identified subject ID, COVID-19 status, age in years and sex. The material from the prospective study consisted of cDNA or gDNA derived from T cells, B-cell-depleted T cells, or PBMCs. The repertoires were made available in a free public database intended to serve as a resource for research on the immune response to SARS-CoV-2.

Collaborating institutions collected whole blood in K2EDTA tubes following their own protocols. Collaborator samples were shipped for TCRbeta analysis as frozen whole blood, isolated PBMCs, or DNA extracted from either sample type. TCRbeta CDR3 regions were amplified from genomic DNA by means of the immunoSEQ Assay, a bias-controlled multiplex PCR. The study's processing was this. The number of nucleated cells in each sample was estimated from the amplification of reference gene primers within the assay. Sequence reads were collapsed and filtered to measure the absolute abundance of every unique TCRbeta CDR3 rearrangement. For each sample, productive Simpson clonality was calculated as the square root of Simpson's diversity index over productive rearrangements. TCRdb stores this immuneACCESS table with in-frame sequences only. Part of the clones is absent; in the studies checked, under half of the shortfall reflects unresolved V genes, and no reason is known for the rest. The V and J calls and clone size were taken over from that table, and D and trimming were inferred from the DNA. Across this sample there are around 55,000 clones, with around 89% seen only once. The ten largest account for around 1.5% of the sample.

CDR1 and CDR2 are drawn from the germline V gene: MNHEY, SVGEGT. At the junction V is shortened by 5 bases and J by 4 bases; bases outside the gene matches: 9. Counted from cysteine to phenylalanine, this CDR3 has 15 amino acids. CDR3 DNA only is kept here, 45 bases in frame from base 1. Remarks on this clone: No antigen is known for it. There are no base qualities to consult, and no much larger clone falls within one base.

The paper's findings and limits, for the study overall: How much clinical and demographic metadata was included differed by source and by participant, and the metadata was provided uncurated.

The chain is made from TRBV6-2 or TRBV6-3 and TRBJ1-1; 8 junctional bases match TRBD1. This clonotype was obtained from a man aged 55 to 69 with acute or convalescent COVID-19. Sequences were obtained from peripheral blood. The CDR3 corresponds to CASSLAGGEATEAFF. The base sequence is TGTGCCAGCAGTCTCGCAGGGGGCGAAGCCACTGAAGCTTTCTTT.